This entry features one T cell receptor beta chain sequence. Reverse transcription of roughly 0.5 to 1 ug RNA used random hexamers. TCRdb recomputed calls from the immunoSEQ multiplex PCR reads with MiXCR, one row per CDR3 protein. The table has over 95,000 distinct CDR3 sequences, about nine tenths seen once; the top ten hold about 0.15%. There are 13 residues in the CDR3. Trimming stripped 4 bases from V and 4 bases from J, with 9 bases between. Germline CDR1 is SGHTA and CDR2 is FQGNSA. This sample was taken from a study of CD8 T cells in Susac syndrome. CD8+ and CD4+ T cells from blood underwent TCR beta sequencing, which was carried out in a high-throughput format. Negative magnetic isolation gave CD8+ and CD4+ cells; FACS enriched CD8+ TEMRA.

Material: CD4+ T cells from PBMCs. The chain recombines TRBV7-2 with TRBJ2-3, with D maybe TRBD2 (5 bases). This receptor was taken from a human donor in good health. Here the CDR3 reads CASSYGIADTQYF. In DNA form, the CDR3 reads TGTGCCAGCAGCTACGGGATAGCAGATACGCAGTATTTT.